This T cell receptor beta chain was documented in a study of T cell repertoires in cytomegalovirus infection. Study-wide results and caveats: HLA-C-restricted CMV clonotypes gave the most frequent clonotype in two of eight donors.

TCRdb reanalysed the reads using MiXCR and keeps one entry per CDR3 protein. The sample includes 450,000 to 550,000 distinct CDR3 sequences, approximately 15% seen only once; the top ten take 20% to 30%. Germline V gene data show CDR1 as LNHDA and CDR2 as SQIVND (reference sequence). This CDR3 region has 16 residues. The V and J ends lost 5 bases and 3 bases, in that order; junction bases with no gene match: 9. As to this clonotype: What it recognizes is unknown.

The sequence was obtained from a human donor in good health (CMV status not recorded). Some clones in this sample may be carry-over from other donors' samples. The specimen sequenced was CD8+ T cells from PBMCs. The rearrangement joins TRBV19 to TRBJ2-1, with 8 bases that match TRBD2. The CDR3 sequence: CASSSNFGTSYNEQFF. The CDR3 DNA sequence: TGTGCCAGTAGTTCCAACTTCGGGACTAGCTACAATGAGCAGTTCTTC.